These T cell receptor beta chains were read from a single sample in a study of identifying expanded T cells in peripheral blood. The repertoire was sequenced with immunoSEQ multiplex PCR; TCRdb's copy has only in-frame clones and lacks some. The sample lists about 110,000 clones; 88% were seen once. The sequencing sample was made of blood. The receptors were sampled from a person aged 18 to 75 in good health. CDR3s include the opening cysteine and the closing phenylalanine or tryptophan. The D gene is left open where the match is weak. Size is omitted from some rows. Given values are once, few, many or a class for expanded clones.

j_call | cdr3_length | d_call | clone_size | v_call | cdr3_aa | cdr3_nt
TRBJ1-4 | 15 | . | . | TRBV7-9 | CASSLARATNEKLFF | TGTGCCAGCAGCTTAGCCAGGGCAACTAATGAAAAACTGTTTTTT
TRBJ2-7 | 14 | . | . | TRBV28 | CASSLGQSSYEQYF | TGTGCCAGCAGTTTGGGGCAGAGCTCCTACGAGCAGTACTTC
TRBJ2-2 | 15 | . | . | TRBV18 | CASSPETGNTGELFF | TGTGCCAGCTCACCAGAGACAGGGAACACCGGGGAGCTGTTTTTT
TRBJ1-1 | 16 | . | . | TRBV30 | CAWSVLGTGGNTEAFF | TGTGCCTGGAGTGTACTCGGGACCGGGGGGAACACTGAAGCTTTCTTT
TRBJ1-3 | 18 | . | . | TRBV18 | CASSSGTPMSRAGNTIYF | TGTGCCAGCTCATCCGGGACTCCAATGAGCAGGGCTGGAAACACCATATATTTT
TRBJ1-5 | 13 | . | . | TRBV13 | CASSFGGGQPQHF | TGTGCCAGCAGCTTTGGGGGTGGTCAGCCCCAGCATTTT
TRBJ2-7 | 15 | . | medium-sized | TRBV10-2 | CASTAARGVSYEQYF | TGCGCCAGCACCGCGGCGCGAGGGGTCTCCTACGAGCAGTACTTC
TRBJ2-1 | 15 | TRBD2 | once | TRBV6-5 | CASRTLAMGYNEQFF | TGTGCCAGCAGGACACTAGCGATGGGTTACAATGAGCAGTTCTTC
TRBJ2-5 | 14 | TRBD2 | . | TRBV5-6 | CASSFLSGEETQYF | TGTGCCAGCAGCTTCTTAAGCGGGGAGGAGACCCAGTACTTC
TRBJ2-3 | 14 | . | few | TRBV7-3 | CASSSRASTDTQYF | TGTGCCAGCAGCTCTAGGGCCTCCACAGATACGCAGTATTTT
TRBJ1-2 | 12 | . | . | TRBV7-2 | CASSLDSYGYTF | TGTGCCAGCAGCTTGGACAGCTATGGCTACACCTTC
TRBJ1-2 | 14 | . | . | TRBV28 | CASSLSGVDYGYTF | TGTGCCAGCAGTTTATCTGGGGTAGACTATGGCTACACCTTC
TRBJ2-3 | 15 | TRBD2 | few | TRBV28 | CASSASSGLTDTQYF | TGTGCCAGCAGTGCGTCTAGCGGCCTCACAGATACGCAGTATTTT